This TCR beta chain was sequenced for a study of T-cell memory formation after mild COVID-19. This clonotype was found a few times. Germline V gene sequence: CDR1 PRHDT, CDR2 FYEKMQ (reference sequence). The CDR3 is made up of 15 amino acids. Trimming stripped 5 bases from V and 2 bases from J, with 15 bases between. One entry per CDR3 protein results from TCRdb running MiXCR on the 5' RACE reads. Of 150,000 to 200,000 distinct CDR3 sequences in the sample, roughly a fifth were seen once. The chain couples TRBV13 to TRBJ1-1; TRBD1 is a possible D gene (6 bases). The receptor was isolated from an adult woman who had mild COVID-19 (a few samples of this study predate the infection). Cell type and time point are not known. The material sequenced was PBMCs or a T cell subset sorted from them (not recorded which). The CDR3 sequence: CASSVRDIYNTEAFF. CDR3 DNA: TGTGCCAGCAGCGTCCGGGACATATACAACACTGAAGCTTTCTTT.